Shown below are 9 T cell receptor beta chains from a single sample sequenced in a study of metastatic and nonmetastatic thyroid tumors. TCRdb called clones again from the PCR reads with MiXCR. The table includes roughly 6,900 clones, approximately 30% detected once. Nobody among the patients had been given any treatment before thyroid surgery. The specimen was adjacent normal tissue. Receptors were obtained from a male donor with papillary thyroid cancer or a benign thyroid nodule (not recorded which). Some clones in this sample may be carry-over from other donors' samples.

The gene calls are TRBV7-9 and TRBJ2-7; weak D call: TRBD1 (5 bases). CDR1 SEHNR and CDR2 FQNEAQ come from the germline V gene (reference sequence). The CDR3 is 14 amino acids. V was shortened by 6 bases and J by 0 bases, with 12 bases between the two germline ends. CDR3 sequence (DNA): TGTGCCAGCAGTTTTAGGGGATTCTCCTACGAGCAGTACTTC. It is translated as CASSFRGFSYEQYF.

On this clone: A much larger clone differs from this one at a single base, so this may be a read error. The CDR3 nucleotides read TGCGCCAGCAGCAGGGATGCGAACACTAAAGCTTTCTTT. The encoded protein is CASSRDANTKAFF. V is TRBV5-1 and J is TRBJ1-1; the D is unclear. CDR1 is SGHRS and CDR2 is YFSETQ in the germline V gene. The CDR3 is made up of 13 amino acids.

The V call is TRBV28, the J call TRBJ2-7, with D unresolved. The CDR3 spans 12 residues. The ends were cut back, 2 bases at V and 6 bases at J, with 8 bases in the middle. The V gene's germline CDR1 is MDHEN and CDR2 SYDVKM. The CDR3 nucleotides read TGTGCCAGCAGTTTAAAGACCTCCGAGCAGTACTTC. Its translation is CASSLKTSEQYF.

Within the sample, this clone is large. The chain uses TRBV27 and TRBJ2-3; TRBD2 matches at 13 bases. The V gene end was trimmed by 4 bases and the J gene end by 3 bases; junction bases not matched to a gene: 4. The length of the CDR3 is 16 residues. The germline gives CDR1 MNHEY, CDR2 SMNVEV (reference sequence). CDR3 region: CASSWGTSGKTDTQYF. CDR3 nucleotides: TGTGCCAGCAGTTGGGGGACTAGCGGGAAAACAGATACGCAGTATTTT.

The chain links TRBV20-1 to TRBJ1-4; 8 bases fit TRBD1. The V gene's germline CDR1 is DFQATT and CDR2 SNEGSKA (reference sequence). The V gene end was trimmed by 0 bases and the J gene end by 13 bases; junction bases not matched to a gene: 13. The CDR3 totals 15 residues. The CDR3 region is CSAREPGQESNGLFF. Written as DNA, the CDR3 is TGCAGTGCTAGAGAACCGGGACAGGAATCTAACGGACTGTTTTTT.

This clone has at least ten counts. CDR3 amino acids: CASSVLPGGYTF. The CDR3, as DNA: TGTGCCAGCAGCGTACTCCCCGGTGGCTACACCTTC. This chain uses TRBV12-3 or TRBV12-4 with TRBJ1-2; no definite D call. This CDR3 has 12 amino acids. Between the trimmed V and J ends, which lost 6 bases and 7 bases, there was a span of 12 bases.

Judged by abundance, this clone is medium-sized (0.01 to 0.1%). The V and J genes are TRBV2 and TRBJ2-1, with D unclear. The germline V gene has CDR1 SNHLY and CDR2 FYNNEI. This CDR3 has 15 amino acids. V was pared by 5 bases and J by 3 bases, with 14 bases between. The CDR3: CASSRDTGNYNEQFF. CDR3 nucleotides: TGTGCCAGCAGTCGCGATACGGGCAACTACAATGAGCAGTTCTTC.

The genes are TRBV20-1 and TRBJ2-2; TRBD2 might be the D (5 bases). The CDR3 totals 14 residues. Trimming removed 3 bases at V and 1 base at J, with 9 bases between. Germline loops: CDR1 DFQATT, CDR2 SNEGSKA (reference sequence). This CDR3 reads CSASDSVNTGELFF. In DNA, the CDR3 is TGCAGTGCTAGTGATAGCGTGAACACCGGGGAGCTGTTTTTT.

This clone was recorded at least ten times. CDR3 in amino acids: CASKTSGTSGYNEQFF. Here the CDR3 DNA reads TGTGCCAGCAAGACCTCCGGGACTAGCGGGTACAATGAGCAGTTCTTC. The rearrangement links TRBV27 to TRBJ2-1; 12 bases map to TRBD2. This CDR3 is 16 amino acids long. The V gene's germline CDR1 is MNHEY and CDR2 SMNVEV (reference sequence). The V and J ends lost 7 bases and 4 bases, in that order; junction bases with no gene match: 8.